This T cell receptor beta chain was identified in a study of response to subunit inactivated influenza vaccine. The CDR3 totals 14 residues. The ends were cut back, 6 bases at V and 6 bases at J, with 17 bases in the middle. Germline lookup yields CDR1 MNHEY and CDR2 SMNVEV (reference sequence). TCRdb independently ran MiXCR on the RT-PCR reads; one entry per CDR3 protein. The data contain about 500,000 distinct CDR3 sequences, 15% to 20% of them singletons. This clonotype was seen more than once but under ten times. This sequence originates from a man aged 50 to 69 who received an inactivated influenza vaccine. The gene calls are TRBV27 and TRBJ1-2; tentative D call: TRBD1 (5 bases). The material was CD4+ T cells sorted from PBMCs, obtained around 25 months after vaccination. Written as DNA, the CDR3 is TGTGCCAGCAGCCGCGTCGGAGGGGTTCATGGCTACACCTTC. Amino acid sequence: CASSRVGGVHGYTF.